This T cell receptor (beta chain) is drawn from a study of blood T cells in healthy people across ages (dated by TCRdb to between 2014 and 2016). Context from the whole study: In model experiments, roughly one uniquely barcoded TCR beta cDNA molecule per two T cells was captured by template switching. The study measured age-related changes in TCR beta repertoire diversity using deep sequencing normalized with unique cDNA molecular identifiers. Four age groups were formed from the donors: young (average approximately 15 years), middle-aged (approximately 40), aged (about 62) and long-lived (roughly 81). To avoid experimental bias, donors of different ages were distributed randomly across sequencing lanes. For two donors (one aged 18 to 30 and one aged 80 or older), the study analyzed two additional independent replicas of 1 million unique cDNA reads from the same blood draw.

Turning to this clonotype: No antigen is known for it. Per-base qualities were not stored, and no clone one base away is much larger.

Broad study findings and their caveats: Estimates of total diversity from one million sequenced T cells were regarded as lower bounds and underestimates. Donor CMV infection status was unknown, potentially confounding age-related changes in expanded clonotypes. The percentage of naive T cells measured by flow cytometry correlated strongly with observed TCR beta diversity. Compared with the aged group, more naive CD4+ T cells, fewer expanded clones and increased TCR diversity were shown by the long-lived group, suggesting age selection. Because profiling used bulk unsorted PBMCs, naive and antigen-experienced compartments could not be compared conclusively. Observed TCR beta diversity per million T cells fell roughly linearly with age, and a significant reduction was already apparent by age approximately 40.

The library was made by 5' RACE. A second roughly 6 to 12 cycle PCR used a sample-barcoded 5' primer and a J-beta primer mix. A template-switch 5' adaptor carrying 12 random nucleotides introduced a unique molecular identifier onto each TCR beta cDNA molecule. Each sample yielded at least 2.5 million CDR3-containing paired-end reads. The Mint cDNA synthesis kit, primed by a TRBC-specific oligonucleotide, was used to synthesize first-strand cDNA from all RNA. After uracil-DNA glycosylase treatment, a first 18-cycle PCR used universal primers M1SS and BC2_uni_R on all cDNA. Per the authors' processing: For normalization, 1 million high-quality reads were randomly selected from each sample, with every read carrying a distinct molecular identifier. Reads with shared molecular identifiers were discarded instead of being binned into consensus sequences. MiTCR, run with a Q25 quality threshold and the strictest error-elimination algorithm, handled CDR3 identification, clonotype clustering and error correction. A nonparametric unseen species model with Euler transformation was used to estimate lower-bound total TCR beta diversity. The public reads were reprocessed in TCRdb via fastp at Q25 and MiXCR, keeping in-frame beta chains. Every entry covers one CDR3 protein and lists the most common genes and DNA from its rows. The V and J calls were determined by TCRdb, not by the authors. The sample contains 1.8 million or so distinct CDR3 sequences, about two fifths of them found a single time. The ten largest clones add up to 23% of the sample.

Between the V and J ends, shortened by 9 bases and 1 base respectively, the junction contains 13 bases. Counted from cysteine to phenylalanine, this CDR3 has 14 amino acids. Left in the record is the CDR3 DNA by itself, 42 bases read in frame from the first base. Taken from the germline V gene, the CDR1 and CDR2 loops are MNHEY and SVGEGT. Donors were about 36 systemically healthy Caucasian individuals from Russia aged roughly 6 to 90 years. Around 9.8 milliliters of peripheral blood were collected from each donor into EDTA-treated Vacutainer tubes. PBMCs were isolated by Ficoll-Paque density-gradient centrifugation, with at least 6 million obtained per sample. Total RNA, at least 6 micrograms per sample, was extracted from PBMCs with Trizol reagent. The percentages of naive CD45RAhigh/CD27high T cells were determined by flow cytometry on a PBMC aliquot from every donor.

The material sequenced was blood. Rearrangement joined TRBV6-2 or TRBV6-3 to TRBJ2-1, with TRBD1 perhaps the D gene, on 5 matching bases. The sequence came from a human donor in good health. This receptor has the CDR3 CASSPRESYNEQFF. The DNA sequence is given as TGTGCCAGTAGCCCCAGGGAATCCTACAATGAGCAGTTCTTC.